This T cell receptor (beta chain) was sequenced for a study of blood T cell repertoires in COVID-19. The wider study: The analysed material was cDNA or gDNA that came from T cells, B-cell-depleted T cells, or PBMCs.

Method: immunoSEQ multiplex PCR; TCRdb's copy keeps in-frame clones and lacks some. The table includes roughly 170,000 clones, approximately 79% detected once. CDR1 and CDR2 (germline): LNHDA, SQIVND (reference sequence). The CDR3 runs 17 residues. With 2 bases clipped from V and 2 bases from J, the junction kept 8 bases outside the gene matches. The sample consisted of peripheral blood. This clonotype was obtained from a woman in her 70s with acute or convalescent COVID-19. The chain uses TRBV19 and TRBJ1-5; 8 bases agree with TRBD1. CDR3 nucleotides: TGTGCCAGTAGTATACGAAACAGGGGGAGGCGCAATCAGCCCCAGCATTTT. It encodes CASSIRNRGRRNQPQHF.